At least ten counts were recorded for the clone carrying this TCR beta chain. These data belong to a study of early T cells in non-severe SARS-CoV-2 infection. One entry per CDR3 protein, called by TCRdb with MiXCR from the 5' RACE reads. The data show about 50,000 distinct CDR3 sequences, around a tenth seen once. This CDR3 is 11 amino acids long. The ends lost 3 bases at V and 6 bases at J; junction bases unmatched: 0. The V gene's germline CDR1 is SQVTM and CDR2 ANQGSEA. The sequencing used whole blood, collected at baseline. This TCR came from an adult who was a healthcare worker with PCR-confirmed SARS-CoV-2 infection or an uninfected control (not recorded which). This rearrangement joins TRBV29-1 to TRBJ1-1; 8 bases map to TRBD1. The CDR3 bases are TGCAGCGTTGAGACAGGGGCTGAAGCTTTCTTT. Amino acids: CSVETGAEAFF.